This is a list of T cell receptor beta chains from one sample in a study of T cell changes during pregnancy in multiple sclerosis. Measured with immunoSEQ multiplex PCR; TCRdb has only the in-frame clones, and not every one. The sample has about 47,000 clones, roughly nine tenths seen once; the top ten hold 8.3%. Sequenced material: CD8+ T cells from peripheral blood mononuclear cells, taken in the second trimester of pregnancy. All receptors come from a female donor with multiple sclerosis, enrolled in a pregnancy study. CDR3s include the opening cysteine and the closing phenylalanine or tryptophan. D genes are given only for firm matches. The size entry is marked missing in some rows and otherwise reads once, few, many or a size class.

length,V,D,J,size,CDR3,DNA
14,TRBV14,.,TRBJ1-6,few,CASSQDAETLPLHF,TGTGCCAGCAGCCAAGATGCGGAGACTTTACCCCTCCACTTT
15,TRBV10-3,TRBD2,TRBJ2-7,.,CAISPSGRAEYEQYF,TGTGCCATCAGTCCGAGCGGGAGGGCGGAGTACGAGCAGTACTTC
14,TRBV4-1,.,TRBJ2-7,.,CASSQGSSLTEQYF,TGCGCCAGCAGCCAAGGGAGTTCGCTAACCGAGCAGTACTTC
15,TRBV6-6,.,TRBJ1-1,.,CASSYWALPNTEAFF,TGTGCCAGCAGTTACTGGGCTCTTCCGAACACTGAAGCTTTCTTT
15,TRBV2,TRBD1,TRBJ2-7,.,CASSEGQGAIYEQYF,TGTGCCAGCAGTGAGGGACAGGGGGCCATCTACGAGCAGTACTTC
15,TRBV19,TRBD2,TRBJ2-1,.,CASSPPAGALNEQFF,TGTGCCAGTAGTCCCCCAGCGGGGGCCCTCAATGAGCAGTTCTTC
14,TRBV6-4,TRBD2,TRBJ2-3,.,CASSEAGGTDTQYF,TGTGCCAGCAGTGAAGCGGGGGGCACAGATACGCAGTATTTT
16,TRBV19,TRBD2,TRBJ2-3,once,CASSTPGLPTTDTQYF,TGTGCCAGTAGTACGCCGGGACTACCTACCACAGATACGCAGTATTTT
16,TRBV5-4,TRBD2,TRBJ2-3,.,CASSFSAGGRTDTQYF,TGTGCCAGCAGCTTCTCGGCGGGGGGTCGCACAGATACGCAGTATTTT
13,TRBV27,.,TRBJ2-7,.,CASSFSTDLEQYF,TGTGCCAGCAGTTTTAGCACCGACCTGGAGCAGTACTTC
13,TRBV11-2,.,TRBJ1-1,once,CASSLWTASEAFF,TGTGCCAGCAGCTTATGGACAGCTAGTGAAGCTTTCTTT
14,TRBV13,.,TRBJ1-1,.,CASSLVGSTDEAFF,TGTGCCAGCAGCTTAGTAGGGTCGACAGATGAAGCTTTCTTT
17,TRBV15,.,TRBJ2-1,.,CATSSARRGHSYNEQFF,TGTGCCACCAGCAGTGCACGGCGGGGCCACTCCTACAATGAGCAGTTCTTC
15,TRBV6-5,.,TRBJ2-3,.,CASSYLQGPPDTQYF,TGTGCCAGCAGTTACCTGCAGGGTCCCCCAGATACGCAGTATTTT
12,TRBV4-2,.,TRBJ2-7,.,CASSQTGYEQYF,TGTGCCAGCAGCCAAACAGGGTACGAGCAGTACTTC
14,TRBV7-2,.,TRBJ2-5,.,CASSLVGYGETQYF,TGTGCCAGCAGCTTAGTAGGCTACGGGGAGACCCAGTACTTC
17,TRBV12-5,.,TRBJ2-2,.,CASGFSQQGFHTGELFF,TGTGCTAGTGGTTTCTCCCAACAGGGATTTCACACCGGGGAGCTGTTTTTT
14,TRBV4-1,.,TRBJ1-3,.,CASSQDRGGNTIYF,TGCGCCAGCAGCCAAGATCGGGGAGGAAACACCATATATTTT
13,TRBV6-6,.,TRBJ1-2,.,CASTFYANYGYTF,TGTGCCAGCACATTCTACGCTAACTATGGCTACACCTTC
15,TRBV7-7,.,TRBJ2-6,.,CAIGWGGSGANVLTF,TGTGCTATCGGGTGGGGCGGCTCTGGGGCCAACGTCCTGACTTTC
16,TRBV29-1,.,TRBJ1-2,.,CSAPFFRAGSNYGYTF,TGCAGCGCCCCCTTCTTTAGGGCCGGGAGTAACTATGGCTACACCTTC
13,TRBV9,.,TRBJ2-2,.,CASSVGVSGELFF,TGTGCCAGCAGCGTAGGAGTAAGCGGGGAGCTGTTTTTT
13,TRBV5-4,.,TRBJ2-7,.,CASSLRGSYEQYF,TGTGCCAGCAGCTTAAGGGGCAGCTACGAGCAGTACTTC
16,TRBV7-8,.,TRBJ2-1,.,CASSLHSGSSYNEQFF,TGTGCCAGCAGCTTACATAGCGGCAGCTCCTACAATGAGCAGTTCTTC
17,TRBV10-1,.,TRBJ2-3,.,CASKPPISVVSPDTQYF,TGCGCCAGCAAACCCCCCATTAGCGTAGTGAGTCCAGATACGCAGTATTTT
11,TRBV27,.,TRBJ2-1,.,CASSLGQEQFF,TGTGCCAGCAGTTTGGGGCAAGAGCAGTTCTTC
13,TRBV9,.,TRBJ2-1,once,CASSVGSFNEQFF,TGTGCCAGCAGCGTAGGGAGTTTCAATGAGCAGTTCTTC
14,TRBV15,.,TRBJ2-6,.,CATSGGGTSNVLTF,TGTGCCACCTCCGGAGGCGGTACGTCCAACGTCCTGACTTTC
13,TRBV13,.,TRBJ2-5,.,CASSGGAQETQYF,TGTGCCAGCAGCGGGGGGGCCCAAGAGACCCAGTACTTC
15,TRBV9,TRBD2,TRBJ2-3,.,CASSEDGGATDTQYF,TGTGCCAGCAGCGAGGACGGGGGGGCCACAGATACGCAGTATTTT
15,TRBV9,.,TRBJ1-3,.,CASSDPGRGGNTIYF,TGTGCCAGCAGCGACCCGGGGAGGGGTGGAAACACCATATATTTT
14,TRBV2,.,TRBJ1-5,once,CASSVEGVDQPQHF,TGTGCCAGCAGTGTAGAGGGGGTCGACCAGCCCCAGCATTTT
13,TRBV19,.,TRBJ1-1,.,CASSPPEWTEAFF,TGTGCCAGTAGTCCCCCCGAGTGGACTGAAGCTTTCTTT
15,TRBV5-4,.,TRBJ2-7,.,CASSFSTQSFYEQYF,TGTGCCAGCAGCTTTTCGACTCAGTCCTTTTACGAGCAGTACTTC
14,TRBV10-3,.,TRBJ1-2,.,CAISESGGGYGYTF,TGTGCCATCAGTGAGTCGGGAGGGGGCTATGGCTACACCTTC
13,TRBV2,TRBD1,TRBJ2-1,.,CASRAQGRDEQFF,TGTGCCAGCAGAGCACAGGGGCGCGATGAGCAGTTCTTC
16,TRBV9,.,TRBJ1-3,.,CASTPRGSYSGNTIYF,TGTGCCAGCACCCCGCGGGGGAGTTACTCTGGAAACACCATATATTTT
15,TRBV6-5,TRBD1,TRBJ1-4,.,CASRRQGPTNEKLFF,TGTGCCAGCAGAAGACAGGGGCCCACTAATGAAAAACTGTTTTTT
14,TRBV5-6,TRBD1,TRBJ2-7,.,CASSRTGPTYEQYF,TGTGCCAGCAGCCGGACAGGGCCAACCTACGAGCAGTACTTC